This record looks at one T cell receptor beta chain sequence and its context. Its specificity is unknown. Though nominally healthy at sampling, donors likely had unrecorded immune exposures. J lost 4 bases, V lost 3 bases, and 4 bases had no gene match. Germline loops: CDR1 SGHNT, CDR2 YYREEE (reference sequence). The CDR3 totals 13 residues. The study ran its PCR with 60 Vbeta and 13 Jbeta primers. Generated by immunoSEQ multiplex PCR, the TCRdb table keeps only in-frame clones and is missing some. The table records nearly 110,000 clones, around 76% of them present only once. This entry comes from a study of cytomegalovirus exposure and HLA in healthy donors. Points from the study as a whole: Data from an earlier analysis indicated that most TCR beta V segments were productive either about 90% or about 30% of the time. TRBV6-2, TRBV6-3 and some other V segments were excluded as indistinguishable.

The J gene is TRBJ2-7, the V gene TRBV5-4, with TRBD1 matching 7 bases. Sequenced: PBMCs. The source is a woman between 45 and 60 years old in good health and CMV-seropositive. CDR3 DNA sequence: TGTGCCAGCAGCTCCCGGGACAGTTACGAGCAGTACTTC. This gives the protein CASSSRDSYEQYF.